The T cell receptor (beta chain) described here comes from a study of OX40 agonist ivuxolimab in advanced cancers. Study details: The drug used for patients, ivuxolimab, was an agonistic anti-OX40 (CD134) antibody. A history of anti-PD-1, anti-PD-L1 or anti-CTLA-4 therapy was acceptable, and roughly 40% had some.

Data came from immunoSEQ multiplex PCR; TCRdb stores just in-frame clones and leaves some out. This sample has about 88,000 clones, with roughly 89% found just once. General study findings and limits: Which antigen the expanded peripheral T cells recognized is unknown. The CD4+ and CD8+ T cells in the blood had expanded clonally by week 6 at 0.1 to 3.0 mg/kg.

Concerning this clone itself: Its antigen is currently unknown.

This specimen was CD4+ or CD8+ T cells sorted from blood, taken in a trial of the OX40 agonist ivuxolimab. The receptor was derived from an adult with an advanced solid tumor such as melanoma, head and neck, liver or kidney cancer.

Here the CDR3 DNA reads TGTGCCAGCAGCTTAGCCGGGACAGGGTTGCAAGAGACCCAGTACTTC. Its protein is CASSLAGTGLQETQYF. The rearrangement links TRBV7-8 to TRBJ2-5, with 9 bases fitting TRBD1. The CDR3 extends over 16 amino acids. Germline values: CDR1 SGHVS, CDR2 FQNEAQ. After removal of 0 bases from V and 2 bases from J, the junction contained 4 bases not matched to a gene.